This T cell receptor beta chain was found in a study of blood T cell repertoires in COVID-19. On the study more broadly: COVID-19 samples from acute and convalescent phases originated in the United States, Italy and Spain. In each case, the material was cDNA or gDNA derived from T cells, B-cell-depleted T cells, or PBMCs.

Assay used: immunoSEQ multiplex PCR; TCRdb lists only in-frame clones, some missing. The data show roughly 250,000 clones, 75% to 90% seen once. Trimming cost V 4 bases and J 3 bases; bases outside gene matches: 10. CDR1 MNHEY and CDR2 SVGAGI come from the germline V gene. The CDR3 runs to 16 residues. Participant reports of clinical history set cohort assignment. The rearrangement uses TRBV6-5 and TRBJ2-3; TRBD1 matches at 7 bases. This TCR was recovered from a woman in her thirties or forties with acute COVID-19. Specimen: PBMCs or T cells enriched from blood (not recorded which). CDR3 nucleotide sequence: TGTGCCAGCAGTTCCCCGACAGGGCTCGGGACAGATACGCAGTATTTT. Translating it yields CASSSPTGLGTDTQYF.